Reported below is one T cell receptor beta chain. Its antigen is unknown. Since a much larger clone is just one base distant, this may be a read error. The authors ran a second PCR of 7 to 11 cycles using a sample-barcoded 5' primer and a J-beta primer mix. The template-switch adaptor was a 5' adaptor with 12 random nucleotides. It tagged each cDNA molecule. Each sample yielded at least 2.5 million CDR3-containing paired-end reads. TCRdb processed the 5' RACE reads anew with MiXCR; each CDR3 protein has one entry. The sample has approximately 820,000 distinct CDR3 sequences, around 45% seen once. The sample originates from a study of blood T cells in healthy people across ages. The study's findings and limits: Whereas aged donors had fewer naive CD4+ cells, long-lived donors had more of them and higher diversity.

V lost 4 bases to trimming and J lost 1 base, with 4 bases between them. This CDR3 comprises 12 residues. CDR1 is SGHVS, CDR2 FNYEAQ, per germline. The rearrangement links TRBV7-6 to TRBJ2-5, with D uncertain. The sequenced sample consisted of blood. This TCR was recovered from a man aged 55-75 years in good health. CDR3 protein: CASSSFQETQYF. In DNA form, the CDR3 reads TGTGCCAGCAGCTCCTTCCAAGAGACCCAGTACTTC.